Each of the 23 T cell receptor beta chains below was sequenced from the same sample in a study of Graves' ophthalmopathy and Graves' hyperthyroidism. Amplified TCR beta CDR3 regions were obtained using RNA transcripts as template. RT-PCR was first run with HTBI primers, then multiplex PCR in a second round. TCRdb independently ran MiXCR on the multiplex PCR reads; one entry per CDR3 protein. The sample shows 400,000 or so distinct CDR3 sequences, approximately 18% of them seen only once. The sample comprised peripheral blood. The receptors shown here come from an adult woman with stable Graves' hyperthyroidism.

This clonotype was counted at least ten times. The rearrangement joins TRBV19 to TRBJ2-2; D is perhaps TRBD2 (6 bases). V gave up 5 bases and J gave up 4 bases, with 17 bases separating them. CDR3 length: 16 amino acids. The germline V gene has CDR1 LNHDA and CDR2 SQIVND (reference sequence). The CDR3 DNA reads TGTGCCAGTAGTGTGGGACTTCCGAAACTCACCGGGGAGCTGTTTTTT. This encodes CASSVGLPKLTGELFF.

This chain uses TRBV5-1 with TRBJ2-7; 7 positions agree with TRBD1. Germline V lookup: CDR1 SGHRS, CDR2 YFSETQ. J lost 5 bases, V lost 4 bases, and 9 bases had no gene match. The CDR3 covers 14 residues. CDR3 in DNA: TGCGCCAGCAGCCCGAGACAGGGTAACGACGAGCAGTACTTC. Translated, it gives CASSPRQGNDEQYF.

This clonotype was seen ten or more times. The rearrangement links TRBV7-3 to TRBJ2-2; D is unresolved. The CDR3 extends over 14 amino acids. V dropped 5 bases and J dropped 0 bases, with 7 bases sitting between them. The germline gives CDR1 SGHTA, CDR2 FQGTGA. The CDR3 DNA reads as TGTGCCAGCAGCACGACTCCGAACACCGGGGAGCTGTTTTTT. Amino acid sequence: CASSTTPNTGELFF. The variable domain in full, with the rest retrieved from reference TRBV7-3 and TRBJ2-2, is GAGVSQTPSNKVTEKGKYVELRCDPISGHTALYWYRQSLGQGPEFLIYFQGTGAADDSGLPNDRFFAVRPEGSVSTLKIQRTERGDSAVYLCASSTTPNTGELFFGEGSRLTVL.

This clonotype has more than one count but fewer than ten. This rearrangement joins TRBV6-2 or TRBV6-3 to TRBJ2-7; D is possibly TRBD1 or TRBD2 (5 bases each). With 2 bases removed from V and 0 bases from J, the gap between germline ends came to 8 bases. The germline CDR1 and CDR2 sequences are MNHEY and SVGEGT. This CDR3 region has 14 residues. The CDR3 spells CASSYLGGSYEQYF. The CDR3 DNA reads as TGTGCCAGCAGTTACCTTGGGGGCTCCTACGAGCAGTACTTC.

This chain joins TRBV12-3 or TRBV12-4 and TRBJ1-2; possibly TRBD1 for D (6 bases). This CDR3 region has 11 residues. Trimming shortened V by 8 bases and J by 7 bases, and 11 bases separated the two germline ends. The CDR3 protein is CASVRGAGYTF. CDR3 DNA sequence: TGTGCCAGCGTGAGGGGGGCTGGCTACACCTTC.

This clonotype was recorded many times. The chain has TRBV12-3 or TRBV12-4 and TRBJ2-6; possible D gene TRBD1, 5 bases. V lost 9 bases and J 2 bases, leaving 14 bases between the germline ends. This CDR3 region has 15 residues. CDR3 sequence: CASQDNRAGANVLTF. In DNA form, the CDR3 reads TGTGCCAGTCAGGACAACCGGGCTGGGGCCAACGTCCTGACTTTC.

This clonotype was recorded many times. The gene calls are TRBV20-1 and TRBJ1-1; 8 nucleotides agree with TRBD1. With 0 bases clipped from V and 4 bases from J, the junction kept 4 bases outside the gene matches. The length of the CDR3 is 14 residues. Germline V gene data show CDR1 as DFQATT and CDR2 as SNEGSKA (reference sequence). DNA of the CDR3: TGCAGTGCTAGAGACAGGGGGCGGGTCACTGAAGCTTTCTTT. Translated: CSARDRGRVTEAFF.

This clonotype was observed many times. The V and J genes are TRBV20-1 and TRBJ2-5, with D unresolved. The ends were cut back, 6 bases at V and 1 base at J, with 3 bases in the middle. Per the germline V gene, CDR1 is DFQATT and CDR2 is SNEGSKA (reference sequence). CDR3 length: 10 amino acids. The CDR3 loop reads CSASQETQYF. CDR3 coding DNA: TGCAGTGCGAGCCAAGAGACCCAGTACTTC.

This clonotype has more than one count but fewer than ten. The chain joins TRBV18 to TRBJ2-5; no clear D. The CDR3 extends over 16 amino acids. Per germline, CDR1 KGHSH and CDR2 LQKENI. Trimming pared 1 base from V and 3 bases from J, leaving 15 bases between. CDR3 in amino acids: CASSPLVGGVKETQYF. The CDR3 nucleotides read TGTGCCAGCTCACCACTGGTGGGTGGCGTCAAAGAGACCCAGTACTTC.

This chain uses TRBV4-1 with TRBJ2-3; D is perhaps TRBD1 or TRBD2 (5 bases each). The CDR3 is 15 residues long. Germline V gives CDR1 MGHRA, CDR2 YSYEKL. The V end was cut by 4 bases, the J end by 4 bases, with 15 bases between. The CDR3 bases are TGCGCCAGCAGCCCTCGGGACCGAAGCTCAGATACGCAGTATTTT. This encodes CASSPRDRSSDTQYF.

This clonotype was seen ten or more times. V is TRBV19 and J is TRBJ2-7; tentatively, D is TRBD1 (5 bases). Trimming shortened V by 4 bases and J by 3 bases, and 10 bases separated the two germline ends. CDR3 length: 13 residues. The germline gives CDR1 LNHDA, CDR2 SQIVND (reference sequence). The DNA of the CDR3 is TGTGCCAGTAGTAATCAGGGATACTACGAGCAGTACTTC. As protein: CASSNQGYYEQYF.

This clonotype was detected ten times or more. The chain uses TRBV6-5 and TRBJ2-5, with TRBD2 identical over 11 bases. This CDR3 comprises 15 residues. V shed 3 bases, J shed 5 bases, and the junction held 5 bases outside the gene matches. The germline CDR1 and CDR2 sequences are MNHEY and SVGAGI. CDR3 sequence: CASSYGRLAGETQYF. CDR3 DNA: TGTGCCAGCAGTTATGGGAGACTAGCGGGGGAGACCCAGTACTTC.

This clonotype appeared many times. This chain uses TRBV19 with TRBJ2-7; D is perhaps TRBD1 or TRBD2 (5 bases each). CDR1 and CDR2 (germline): LNHDA, SQIVND (reference sequence). The CDR3 is 14 residues long. Trimming shortened V by 4 bases and J by 4 bases, and 14 bases separated the two germline ends. CDR3 loop: CASSTRDLRYEQYF. The DNA of the CDR3 is TGTGCCAGTAGTACCCGGGACCTCCGGTACGAGCAGTACTTC.

In its sample, this clonotype was seen many times. The DNA for the CDR3 is TGTGCCACCAGCAGCGGACTAGAAGTGAAACAAGAGACCCAGTACTTC. Its protein product is CATSSGLEVKQETQYF. This chain connects TRBV15 to TRBJ2-5; the match to TRBD2 covers 7 bases. V trimming: 3 bases; J trimming: 2 bases; junction bases outside the gene matches: 9. The CDR3 runs 16 residues. The germline V gene has CDR1 LNHNV and CDR2 YYDKDF (reference sequence).

This clonotype has at least ten counts. This chain uses TRBV2 with TRBJ2-7; 8 nucleotides align to TRBD1. The germline gives CDR1 SNHLY, CDR2 FYNNEI. Trimming cost V 7 bases and J 1 base; bases outside gene matches: 6. This CDR3 comprises 14 residues. The DNA of the CDR3 is TGTGCCAGCAAGCGGACAGGGTTATCCTACGAGCAGTACTTC. This codes for CASKRTGLSYEQYF.

This clonotype was counted ten times or more. The chain employs TRBV10-3 and TRBJ2-7; D is perhaps TRBD2 (5 bases). Germline loops: CDR1 ENHRY, CDR2 SYGVKD. V was clipped by 6 bases and J by 4 bases, with 13 bases between them. CDR3 length: 13 amino acids. The CDR3 is CAIRGSVLYEQYF. CDR3 nucleotide sequence: TGTGCCATCAGGGGGAGTGTGTTATACGAGCAGTACTTC.

This clonotype was picked up many times. The V and J genes are TRBV6-1 and TRBJ1-2; the D gene is possibly TRBD1 (6 bases). The germline gives CDR1 MNHNS, CDR2 SASEGT. Trimming removed 6 bases at V and 5 bases at J, with 16 bases between. CDR3 length: 14 residues. The CDR3 DNA reads TGTGCCAGCAGCCTTAAGGGGGGACCTTATGGCTACACCTTC. As protein: CASSLKGGPYGYTF.

To note about this clonotype: With a much larger clone just one base away, this may be a read error. The V and J genes are TRBV20-1 and TRBJ2-4; 11 bases are a match to TRBD1. The CDR3 runs to 15 residues. The V gene's germline CDR1 is DFQATT and CDR2 SNEGSKA (reference sequence). V lost 3 bases to trimming and J lost 9 bases; unmatched junction nucleotides: 10. The CDR3 reads CSASVGTGGAGIQYF. The CDR3 DNA reads TGCAGTGCTAGTGTCGGGACAGGGGGAGCAGGCATTCAGTACTTC.

This clonotype was counted between two and nine times. Germline is not matched at one junction end, which may reflect a read error. This chain connects TRBV20-1 to TRBJ2-7; D remains ambiguous. Germline CDR1 and CDR2: DFQATT and SNEGSKA (reference sequence). This CDR3 region has 15 residues. The CDR3 is CSAKETQIGSYERYF. The CDR3 DNA is TGCAGTGCTAAGGAAACCCAAATTGGTTCCTACGAGCGGTACTTC.

This clonotype was counted ten times or more. The CDR3 is CASSSRTGETQYF. The CDR3 DNA reads TGTGCCAGCAGTTCACGGACCGGGGAGACCCAGTACTTC. This chain joins TRBV28 and TRBJ2-5; D is undetermined. In germline, CDR1 is MDHEN, CDR2 SYDVKM. V shed 4 bases and J shed 5 bases, with 11 bases lying between them. The length of the CDR3 is 13 residues. Looking up the rest from reference TRBV28 and TRBJ2-5 gives the full variable domain: DVKVTQSSRYLVKRTGEKVFLECVQDMDHENMFWYRQDPGLGLRLIYFSYDVKMKEKGDIPEGYSVSREKKERFSLILESASTNQTSMYLCASSSRTGETQYFGPGTRLLVL.

The sample holds many counts of this clonotype. CDR3 sequence: CATSQTGGVNQPQHF. In DNA, the CDR3 is TGTGCCACCAGCCAGACAGGGGGCGTGAATCAGCCCCAGCATTTT. This chain links TRBV15 with TRBJ1-5; 10 bases agree with TRBD1. Germline V lookup: CDR1 LNHNV, CDR2 YYDKDF (reference sequence). V shed 5 bases, J shed 4 bases, and the junction held 5 bases outside the gene matches. This CDR3 comprises 15 residues. The whole variable domain, filled in from reference TRBV15 and TRBJ1-5, reads DAMVIQNPRYQVTQFGKPVTLSCSQTLNHNVMYWYQQKSSQAPKLLFHYYDKDFNNEADTPDNFQSRRPNTSFCFLDIRSPGLGDTAMYLCATSQTGGVNQPQHFGDGTRLSIL.

This clonotype was detected many times. This sequence joins TRBV25-1 and TRBJ1-2; 7 nucleotides align to TRBD1. The J segment lost 5 bases and the V segment lost 9 bases, leaving 3 bases of the junction unmatched. The CDR3 is 11 residues long. CDR1 and CDR2 from the germline V gene are MGHDK and SYGVNS. CDR3 sequence reads: CASEQGYGYTF. The DNA of the CDR3 is TGTGCCAGTGAACAGGGGTATGGCTACACCTTC.

This clonotype was observed at least ten times. The chain joins TRBV2 to TRBJ2-7; a possible D gene is TRBD1 (5 bases). Germline CDR1 is SNHLY and CDR2 is FYNNEI. The CDR3 length is 14 residues. Trimming took 3 bases from V and 2 from J, leaving 11 bases between them. CDR3 bases: TGTGCCAGCAGTGAGTTCAGGGCAACCTACGAGCAGTACTTC. Its translation is CASSEFRATYEQYF.